This passage covers 12 T cell receptor beta chains from one sample sequenced in a study of PD-L1 blockade in urothelial cancer. This table comes from immunoSEQ multiplex PCR, and its TCRdb copy is limited to in-frame clones, with some not included. The sample shows some 22,000 clones, 85% to 90% of them seen only once. The sample in question was PBMCs, obtained around atezolizumab (anti-PD-L1) treatment. These TCRs come from an older woman with urothelial cancer.

This chain uses TRBV28 with TRBJ2-7, with TRBD1 matching over 8 bases. The trim removed 5 bases at V and 0 bases at J, leaving 6 bases unmatched. CDR3 length: 15 residues. Germline CDR1 is MDHEN and CDR2 is SYDVKM. The CDR3 sequence: CASSTGQVSSYEQYF. CDR3 DNA: TGTGCCAGCAGTACGGGACAGGTTAGCTCCTACGAGCAGTACTTC. Full variable domain (rest looked up from reference TRBV28 and TRBJ2-7): DVKVTQSSRYLVKRTGEKVFLECVQDMDHENMFWYRQDPGLGLRLIYFSYDVKMKEKGDIPEGYSVSREKKERFSLILESASTNQTSMYLCASSTGQVSSYEQYFGPGTRLTVT.

The chain uses TRBV5-5 and TRBJ2-1, with no clear D. Trimming stripped 2 bases from V and 2 bases from J, with 11 bases between. The germline CDR1 and CDR2 sequences are SGHKS and YYEKEE (reference sequence). This CDR3 region has 15 residues. For the CDR3, the DNA is TGTGCCAGCAGCTTTATCCTAGGTACCTACAATGAGCAGTTCTTC. Translated: CASSFILGTYNEQFF.

The chain employs TRBV7-2 and TRBJ2-2, with 7 bases identical to TRBD2. From germline, CDR1 is SGHTA and CDR2 FQGNSA. There are 15 residues in the CDR3. Trimming removed 5 bases from V and 6 bases from J; junction bases left unmatched: 9. CDR3: CASSLEKLAAGELFF. The CDR3 DNA follows: TGTGCCAGCAGCCTTGAAAAGCTAGCGGCCGGGGAGCTGTTTTTT.

The genes are TRBV2 and TRBJ2-6; TRBD1 matches at 7 bases. CDR1 is SNHLY, CDR2 FYNNEI, per germline. CDR3 length: 16 amino acids. The junction had 7 bases not matched to a gene; V was cut back by 6 bases and J by 2 bases. The CDR3 DNA reads as TGTGCCAGCAGATTACAGGGGAACGCTGGGGCCAACGTCCTGACTTTC. It translates to CASRLQGNAGANVLTF.

As to this clone: At one end, the junction sequence differs from germline, possibly due to a read error. The same CDR3 arises from other DNA sequences in this sample as well. This chain uses TRBV9 with TRBJ2-3; TRBD2 agrees at 8 bases. The germline V gene has CDR1 SGDLS and CDR2 YYNGEE. This CDR3 is built from 15 residues. This CDR3 is CASSAREGRTDTQYF. CDR3 nucleotides: TGCGCCAGCAGCGCCCGGGAGGGCCGCACAGATACGCAGTATTTT.

The V call is TRBV11-2, the J call TRBJ2-1; no clear D gene. The CDR3 is 12 residues long. V dropped 0 bases and J dropped 10 bases, with 7 bases sitting between them. Germline V gene sequence: CDR1 SGHAT, CDR2 FQNNGV. CDR3 nucleotide sequence: TGTGCCAGCAGCTTAGACCCCCTGGAGCAGTTCTTC. Translated: CASSLDPLEQFF.

This clone has only a few counts. The chain links TRBV7-9 to TRBJ2-1, with 11 bases matching TRBD2. Germline values: CDR1 SEHNR, CDR2 FQNEAQ (reference sequence). V lost 5 bases and J lost 10; bases outside the gene matches: 7. This CDR3 spans 14 amino acids. The CDR3 reads CASSLTLAGGEQFF. The CDR3 DNA reads as TGTGCCAGCAGCCTGACTCTAGCGGGAGGAGAGCAGTTCTTC.

V and J are TRBV5-1 and TRBJ1-4; the D gene is possibly TRBD1 (6 bases). Trimming took off 4 bases at V and 5 bases at J, with 15 bases between the two ends. Germline-derived CDR1 and CDR2 are SGHRS and YFSETQ. The CDR3 spans 15 residues. This CDR3 is CASSIRQAENEKLFF. In DNA form, the CDR3 reads TGCGCCAGCAGCATCCGACAGGCCGAGAATGAAAAACTGTTTTTT.

CDR3 region: CAIGLSSGNTIYF. The CDR3 DNA is TGTGCCATTGGACTGAGCTCTGGAAACACCATATATTTT. The V and J genes are TRBV10-3 and TRBJ1-3; D unresolved. The length of the CDR3 is 13 residues. Trimming removed 9 bases at V and 0 bases at J, with 9 bases between. The germline gives CDR1 ENHRY, CDR2 SYGVKD.

V and J are TRBV27 and TRBJ2-6; 9 bases align to TRBD1. J gave up 0 bases and V 2 bases, and 5 bases lay outside the gene matches. The CDR3 covers 18 residues. Looked up from germline, CDR1 is MNHEY and CDR2 is SMNVEV (reference sequence). CDR3 protein: CASSLVGTGYSGANVLTF. CDR3 DNA: TGTGCCAGCAGTTTAGTGGGGACAGGGTACTCTGGGGCCAACGTCCTGACTTTC.

This clone has only one observation. The V and J genes are TRBV29-1 and TRBJ1-2; 8 nucleotides align to TRBD1. The germline gives CDR1 SQVTM, CDR2 ANQGSEA. With 6 bases clipped from V and 6 bases from J, the junction kept 6 bases outside the gene matches. This CDR3 spans 12 amino acids. The CDR3 protein is CSVRTGSHGYTF. The CDR3 DNA is TGCAGCGTCAGGACAGGGTCTCATGGCTACACCTTC.

This clone turned up a few times. The chain carries TRBV27 and TRBJ2-2; maybe TRBD1 (6 bases). CDR1 is MNHEY, CDR2 SMNVEV, per germline (reference sequence). V lost 6 bases, J lost 6 bases, and 17 bases lay in between. This CDR3 has 15 amino acids. The CDR3 protein is CASRNTPRGAGELFF. In nucleotides, the CDR3 is TGTGCCAGCAGAAATACTCCCAGGGGAGCCGGGGAGCTGTTTTTT.